This TCR beta chain was found in a study of blood T cells in healthy people across ages. Collection of ten milliliters of peripheral blood was performed for each donor. A second PCR, run for about 7 to 12 cycles, used a sample-barcoded 5' primer plus a J-beta primer mix. TCRdb re-called the 5' RACE reads with MiXCR, one entry per CDR3 protein. The sample includes about a million distinct CDR3 sequences, 51% of them seen just once. Germline V gives CDR1 MDHEN, CDR2 SYDVKM. There are 21 residues in the CDR3. The J segment lost 3 bases and the V segment lost 3 bases, leaving 22 bases of the junction unmatched.

The rearrangement joins TRBV28 to TRBJ2-7; 11 bases line up with TRBD2. Input material: blood. The receptor was isolated from a woman aged 55-70 years in good health. The DNA of the CDR3 is TGTGCCAGCAGTTTGCCCACAACAGGGCTACTAGCGGGAGATTCCAACTACGAGCAGTACTTC. The encoded protein is CASSLPTTGLLAGDSNYEQYF. Based on the CDR3 plus reference TRBV28 and TRBJ2-7, the full variable domain is DVKVTQSSRYLVKRTGEKVFLECVQDMDHENMFWYRQDPGLGLRLIYFSYDVKMKEKGDIPEGYSVSREKKERFSLILESASTNQTSMYLCASSLPTTGLLAGDSNYEQYFGPGTRLTVT.